The rows below give T cell receptor beta chains drawn from one sample of a study of cytomegalovirus exposure and HLA in healthy donors. Sequencing used immunoSEQ multiplex PCR; TCRdb keeps in-frame clones, though not all of them. The repertoire holds roughly 230,000 clones, roughly 84% seen once, with roughly 0.24% in the top ten. The sequenced material came from PBMCs. All receptors derive from a girl aged 2 to 10 in good health and CMV-seronegative. Each CDR3 is given without its conserved first and last residue.

J gene: TRBJ1-2; V gene: TRBV11-1; CDR3 protein: ASSLPGNYGYT
J gene: TRBJ2-3; V gene: TRBV5-1; CDR3 protein: ASSQSLRGTDTQY
J gene: TRBJ1-1; V gene: TRBV7-9; CDR3 protein: ASSFTQNTEAF
J gene: TRBJ2-2; V gene: TRBV4-1; CDR3 protein: ASSHGGGAGGELF
J gene: TRBJ1-1; V gene: TRBV4-1; CDR3 protein: ASSNHRDRTSFAAF
J gene: TRBJ2-5; V gene: TRBV7-2; CDR3 protein: ASSRQDGETQY
J gene: .; V gene: TRBV4-2; CDR3 protein: ASSQGNSYEQY
J gene: TRBJ1-1; V gene: TRBV6-6; CDR3 protein: ASSYPSSTEAF
J gene: TRBJ2-5; V gene: TRBV6-5; CDR3 protein: ASSRLAGEETRY
J gene: TRBJ1-1; V gene: TRBV2; CDR3 protein: ASRGTGAPNTEAF
J gene: TRBJ1-5; V gene: TRBV18; CDR3 protein: ASSPGLPRSNQPQH
J gene: TRBJ2-1; V gene: TRBV5-4; CDR3 protein: ASMGSAGSYNEQF
J gene: TRBJ2-1; V gene: TRBV6-1; CDR3 protein: ASSEVAVSSYNEQF
J gene: TRBJ2-7; V gene: TRBV7-2; CDR3 protein: ASSLVRRTGPYEQY
J gene: TRBJ1-1; V gene: TRBV2; CDR3 protein: ASSEAEGKGTEAF
J gene: TRBJ2-7; V gene: TRBV5-1; CDR3 protein: ASSLGHSYEQY
J gene: TRBJ1-1; V gene: TRBV2; CDR3 protein: ATGQVNTEAF
J gene: TRBJ1-1; V gene: TRBV12-1; CDR3 protein: ASSFNRTGTEAF
J gene: TRBJ2-5; V gene: TRBV6-1; CDR3 protein: ASNGQYQETQY
J gene: TRBJ1-3; V gene: TRBV7-9; CDR3 protein: ASSSYRSSGNTIY
J gene: TRBJ1-2; V gene: TRBV7-8; CDR3 protein: ASSLGSPGGEGYT
J gene: TRBJ2-7; V gene: TRBV30; CDR3 protein: AWSSTGYEQY
J gene: TRBJ2-7; V gene: TRBV10-3; CDR3 protein: AIRPAGGTYEQY
J gene: TRBJ1-2; V gene: TRBV27; CDR3 protein: ASSLRDRRGGYN
J gene: TRBJ2-7; V gene: TRBV29-1; CDR3 protein: SVEGGSYGQY
J gene: TRBJ2-5; V gene: TRBV5-4; CDR3 protein: ASSRQQETQY
J gene: TRBJ2-3; V gene: TRBV30; CDR3 protein: AWSVHVDPSTDTQY
J gene: TRBJ1-1; V gene: TRBV10-2; CDR3 protein: ASLGDTEAF
J gene: TRBJ1-3; V gene: TRBV30; CDR3 protein: AWIYRGSGNTIY